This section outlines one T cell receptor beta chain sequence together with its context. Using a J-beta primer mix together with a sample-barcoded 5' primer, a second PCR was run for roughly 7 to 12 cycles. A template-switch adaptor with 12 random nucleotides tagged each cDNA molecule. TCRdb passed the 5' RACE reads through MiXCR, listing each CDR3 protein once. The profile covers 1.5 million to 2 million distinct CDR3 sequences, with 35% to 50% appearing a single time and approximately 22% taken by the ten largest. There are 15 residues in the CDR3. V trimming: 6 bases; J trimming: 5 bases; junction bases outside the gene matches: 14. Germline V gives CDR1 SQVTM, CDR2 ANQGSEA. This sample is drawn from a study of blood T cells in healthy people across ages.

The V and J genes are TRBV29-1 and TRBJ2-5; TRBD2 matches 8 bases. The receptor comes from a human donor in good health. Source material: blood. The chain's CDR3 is CSVTGTRYLGETQYF. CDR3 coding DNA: TGCAGCGTCACGGGGACTAGATACTTAGGGGAGACCCAGTACTTC.